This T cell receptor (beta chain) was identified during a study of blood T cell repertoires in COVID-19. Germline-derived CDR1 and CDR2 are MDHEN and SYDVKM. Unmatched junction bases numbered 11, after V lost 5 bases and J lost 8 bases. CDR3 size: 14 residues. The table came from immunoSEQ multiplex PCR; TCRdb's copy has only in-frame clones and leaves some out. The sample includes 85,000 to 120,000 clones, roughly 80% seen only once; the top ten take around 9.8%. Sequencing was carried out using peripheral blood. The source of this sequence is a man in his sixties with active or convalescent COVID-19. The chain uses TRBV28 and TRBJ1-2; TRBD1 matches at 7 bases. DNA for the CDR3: TGTGCCAGCAGTCCCCCGGGACAGTTAAGGGGCTACACCTTC. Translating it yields CASSPPGQLRGYTF.